A selection of T cell receptor beta chains follows, all from one sample in a study of identical twins. TCRdb re-derived calls from the 5' RACE reads in MiXCR, one entry per CDR3 protein. Of approximately 890,000 distinct CDR3 sequences listed, 9% to 15% are singletons. These data were also filed under a second study, of yellow fever vaccine responses in identical twins.

Material for sequencing was PBMCs. These receptors all stem from a woman aged 18-35 years in good health. The CDR3 runs from the conserved cysteine through the conserved F or W. Each record gives: CDR3 protein, CDR3 DNA, V gene, J gene, clone size, D gene. The D gene is left open where the match is weak. The size entry is marked missing in some rows and otherwise reads once, few, many or a size class.

CSASQRLESGTHEQFF	TGCAGTGCTTCGCAGCGACTAGAATCGGGTACTCATGAGCAGTTCTTC	TRBV20-1	TRBJ2-1	.	.
CSARVGLEQFF	TGCAGTGCTAGGGTGGGGCTTGAGCAGTTCTTC	TRBV20-1	TRBJ2-1	few	.
CSARDRDNSYEQYF	TGCAGTGCTAGGGACCGGGACAACTCCTACGAGCAGTACTTC	TRBV20-1	TRBJ2-7	.	.
CASSQATSGRDNEQFF	TGTGCCAGCAGCCAAGCGACTAGCGGGAGAGACAATGAGCAGTTCTTC	TRBV3-1	TRBJ2-1	few	TRBD2
CASSHVGEAFF	TGTGCCAGCAGCCATGTAGGGGAAGCTTTCTTT	TRBV3-1	TRBJ1-1	many	.
CASRQGGGYGYTF	TGTGCCAGCAGACAGGGTGGTGGCTATGGCTACACCTTC	TRBV2	TRBJ1-2	.	.
CASSLEGATDTQYF	TGTGCCAGCAGCTTGGAGGGGGCAACAGATACGCAGTATTTT	TRBV5-5	TRBJ2-3	many	TRBD1
CASSTRLAGVYEQYF	TGTGCCAGCAGTACCCGACTAGCGGGAGTCTACGAGCAGTACTTC	TRBV12-3/TRBV12-4	TRBJ2-7	few	TRBD2
CASSVRVYEQYF	TGTGCCAGCAGCGTCCGGGTCTACGAGCAGTACTTC	TRBV2	TRBJ2-7	once	.
CATSDIEGANVLTF	TGTGCCACCAGTGATATTGAGGGGGCCAACGTCCTGACTTTC	TRBV24-1	TRBJ2-6	.	.
CASSRDTFNSGAKNIQYF	TGTGCCAGCAGCCGGGACACCTTCAATTCCGGCGCCAAAAACATTCAGTACTTC	TRBV2	TRBJ2-4	.	.
CASSPPRDASGPQETQYF	TGTGCCAGCTCACCACCGAGAGACGCTAGCGGGCCTCAAGAGACCCAGTACTTC	TRBV18	TRBJ2-5	few	TRBD2
CASSLMDGPGETQYF	TGTGCCAGCAGCTTGATGGACGGGCCGGGAGAGACCCAGTACTTC	TRBV5-5	TRBJ2-5	.	.
CASSIGPLREQYF	TGTGCCAGTAGTATCGGTCCTTTAAGGGAGCAGTACTTC	TRBV19	TRBJ2-7	few	.
CASSLSGDINTQYF	TGTGCCAGCAGCTTAAGCGGGGACATAAATACGCAGTATTTT	TRBV7-9	TRBJ2-3	few	.
CASSLIQAQETQYF	TGTGCCAGCAGTTTGATACAGGCTCAAGAGACCCAGTACTTC	TRBV28	TRBJ2-5	.	.